This T cell receptor (beta chain) is drawn from a study of blood T cell repertoires in COVID-19. Study-level background: Specimens from acute and convalescent COVID-19 originated in the United States, Italy and Spain. Sources were T cells, B-cell-depleted T cells, or PBMCs; the material itself was cDNA or gDNA.

In the original analysis: The authors estimated nucleated cell counts from reference gene primer amplification. This table comes from immunoSEQ multiplex PCR, and its TCRdb copy is limited to in-frame clones, with some not included. D and trimming come from the DNA, and the V and J calls and clone size come from that table. This repertoire shows about 230,000 clones, approximately 83% found once; its top ten account for approximately 4.8%. The sample was peripheral blood. The receptor comes from a man aged 45-60 years with active or convalescent COVID-19.

The DNA for the CDR3 is TGCAGCGTTGAAGACCTAGGACAGGGGGATGGCTACACCTTC. Translated: CSVEDLGQGDGYTF. J is TRBJ1-2 and V is TRBV29-1; TRBD1 aligns across 10 bases. Germline V gene data show CDR1 as SQVTM and CDR2 as ANQGSEA. This CDR3 comprises 14 residues. The J segment lost 6 bases and the V segment lost 0 bases, leaving 4 bases of the junction unmatched.